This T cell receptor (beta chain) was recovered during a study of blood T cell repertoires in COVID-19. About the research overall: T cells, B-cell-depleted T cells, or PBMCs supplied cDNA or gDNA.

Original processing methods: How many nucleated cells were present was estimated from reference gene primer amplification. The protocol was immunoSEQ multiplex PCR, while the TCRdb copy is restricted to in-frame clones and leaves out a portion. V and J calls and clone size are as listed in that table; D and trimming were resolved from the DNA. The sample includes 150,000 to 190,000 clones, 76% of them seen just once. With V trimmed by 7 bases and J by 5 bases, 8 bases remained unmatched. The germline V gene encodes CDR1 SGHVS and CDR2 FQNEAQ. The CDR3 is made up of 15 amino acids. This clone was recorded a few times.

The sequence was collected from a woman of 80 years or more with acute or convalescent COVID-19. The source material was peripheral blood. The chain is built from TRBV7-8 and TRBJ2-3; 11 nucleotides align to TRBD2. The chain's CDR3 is CASTLAGGPVDTQYF. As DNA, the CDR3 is TGTGCCAGCACGTTAGCGGGAGGGCCTGTAGATACGCAGTATTTT.